These T cell receptor beta chains were read from a single sample in a study of T-cell reconstitution after alpha-beta-depleted transplantation in children. A single record per CDR3 protein comes from TCRdb applying MiXCR to the PCR reads. The data hold 900,000 or so distinct CDR3 sequences, with about 16% observed a single time. The source was PBMCs, mostly from graft donor cells, collected 360 days after TCRalphabeta/CD19-depleted stem cell transplant. The receptors shown here come from a male patient between 10 and 17 years old who had a stem cell transplant for acute lymphoblastic leukemia, so the T cells may come from the graft donor. Each CDR3 is given with its conserved first and last residue. Fields, in order: D gene, J gene, V gene, clone size, CDR3 protein, CDR3 DNA. D genes are given only for firm matches. Size values are once, few and many counts, or a class for expanded clones, and some rows have none.

d_call: -; j_call: TRBJ2-3; v_call: TRBV6-2/TRBV6-3; clone_size: many; cdr3_aa: CASSYSKGGESTDTQYF; cdr3_nt: TGTGCCAGCAGTTACTCCAAGGGGGGAGAGAGTACAGATACGCAGTATTTT
d_call: -; j_call: TRBJ2-1; v_call: TRBV20-1; clone_size: few; cdr3_aa: CSARDRFLVPYNEQFF; cdr3_nt: TGCAGTGCTAGAGATCGATTTTTGGTGCCCTACAATGAGCAGTTCTTC
d_call: -; j_call: TRBJ2-1; v_call: TRBV18; clone_size: few; cdr3_aa: CASSLRQAPYNEQFF; cdr3_nt: TGTGCCAGCTCACTACGACAGGCCCCCTACAATGAGCAGTTCTTC
d_call: -; j_call: TRBJ2-7; v_call: TRBV11-2; clone_size: -; cdr3_aa: CASSLRIQQYF; cdr3_nt: TGTGCCAGCAGCCTAAGGATACAGCAGTACTTC
d_call: -; j_call: TRBJ2-5; v_call: TRBV18; clone_size: -; cdr3_aa: CASSPATQETQYF; cdr3_nt: TGTGCCAGCTCACCAGCTACTCAAGAGACCCAGTACTTC
d_call: -; j_call: TRBJ2-7; v_call: TRBV28; clone_size: -; cdr3_aa: CASSSLGRGGYEQYF; cdr3_nt: TGTGCCAGCAGTTCCCTAGGCAGGGGAGGCTACGAGCAGTACTTC
d_call: -; j_call: TRBJ2-1; v_call: TRBV6-1; clone_size: -; cdr3_aa: CASSPTRGYEQFF; cdr3_nt: TGTGCCAGCAGTCCGACTAGAGGGTATGAGCAGTTCTTC
d_call: -; j_call: TRBJ2-6; v_call: TRBV20-1; clone_size: -; cdr3_aa: CSALQPTGANVLTF; cdr3_nt: TGCAGTGCCCTCCAGCCCACTGGGGCCAACGTCCTGACTTTC
d_call: -; j_call: TRBJ1-1; v_call: TRBV20-1; clone_size: few; cdr3_aa: CSARKRVNTEAFF; cdr3_nt: TGCAGTGCTAGAAAACGGGTGAACACTGAAGCTTTCTTT
d_call: TRBD2; j_call: TRBJ2-7; v_call: TRBV4-1; clone_size: -; cdr3_aa: CASSQRTSGRITNEQYF; cdr3_nt: TGCGCCAGCAGCCAACGGACTAGCGGGAGGATTACGAACGAGCAGTACTTC
d_call: TRBD1; j_call: TRBJ2-1; v_call: TRBV11-2; clone_size: few; cdr3_aa: CASSWAGGGEQFF; cdr3_nt: TGTGCCAGCAGCTGGGCAGGGGGCGGGGAGCAGTTCTTC
d_call: -; j_call: TRBJ1-2; v_call: TRBV11-2; clone_size: few; cdr3_aa: CASSLDRKPLYGYTF; cdr3_nt: TGTGCCAGCAGCTTGGACCGAAAACCCCTCTATGGCTACACCTTC
d_call: -; j_call: TRBJ2-1; v_call: TRBV3-1; clone_size: -; cdr3_aa: CASSPALGPIVYNEQFF; cdr3_nt: TGTGCCTCCAGCCCCGCCCTGGGACCCATCGTATACAATGAGCAGTTCTTC
d_call: -; j_call: TRBJ2-1; v_call: TRBV5-1; clone_size: many; cdr3_aa: CASSTPAGSYNEQFF; cdr3_nt: TGCGCCAGCAGCACCCCAGCGGGCTCCTACAATGAGCAGTTCTTC
d_call: -; j_call: TRBJ2-7; v_call: TRBV20-1; clone_size: few; cdr3_aa: CSAHSDSYEQYF; cdr3_nt: TGCAGTGCGCACAGTGACAGCTACGAGCAGTACTTC
d_call: TRBD1; j_call: TRBJ2-2; v_call: TRBV12-3/TRBV12-4; clone_size: -; cdr3_aa: CASSEIPGQGATGELFF; cdr3_nt: TGTGCCAGCAGTGAAATCCCGGGACAGGGGGCCACCGGGGAGCTGTTTTTT
d_call: -; j_call: TRBJ2-5; v_call: TRBV20-1; clone_size: -; cdr3_aa: CSANRDPFQETQYF; cdr3_nt: TGCAGTGCAAACCGGGACCCATTCCAAGAGACCCAGTACTTC
d_call: TRBD1; j_call: TRBJ1-1; v_call: TRBV3-1; clone_size: -; cdr3_aa: CASSQVRRDRGDFTEAFF; cdr3_nt: TGTGCCAGCAGCCAAGTTCGACGAGACAGGGGGGATTTCACTGAAGCTTTCTTT
d_call: -; j_call: TRBJ2-7; v_call: TRBV5-1; clone_size: -; cdr3_aa: CASSLALSAGSEQYF; cdr3_nt: TGCGCCAGCAGCTTGGCCCTGTCCGCAGGGTCCGAGCAGTACTTC
d_call: -; j_call: TRBJ2-3; v_call: TRBV5-6; clone_size: many; cdr3_aa: CASRLEGDRSTDTQYF; cdr3_nt: TGTGCCAGCAGACTGGAGGGGGACCGCAGCACAGATACGCAGTATTTT
d_call: TRBD1; j_call: TRBJ1-2; v_call: TRBV4-1; clone_size: many; cdr3_aa: CASSPTGTGTGYGYTF; cdr3_nt: TGCGCCAGCAGCCCGACAGGGACAGGGACGGGTTATGGCTACACCTTC
d_call: -; j_call: TRBJ2-3; v_call: TRBV5-1; clone_size: many; cdr3_aa: CASSLSGDTQYF; cdr3_nt: TGTGCCAGCAGCTTAAGCGGAGATACGCAGTATTTT
d_call: TRBD1; j_call: TRBJ2-7; v_call: TRBV5-1; clone_size: many; cdr3_aa: CASRRTGGYEQYF; cdr3_nt: TGCGCCAGCCGCAGGACAGGGGGCTACGAGCAGTACTTC
d_call: -; j_call: TRBJ1-2; v_call: TRBV13; clone_size: -; cdr3_aa: CASSLHGGGYGYTF; cdr3_nt: TGTGCCAGCTCTCTACACGGGGGAGGATATGGCTACACCTTC
d_call: -; j_call: TRBJ2-1; v_call: TRBV9; clone_size: few; cdr3_aa: CASSELGGEQFF; cdr3_nt: TGTGCCAGCAGCGAGCTAGGTGGTGAGCAGTTCTTC
d_call: -; j_call: TRBJ2-7; v_call: TRBV7-6; clone_size: -; cdr3_aa: CASSLEGGGNEQYF; cdr3_nt: TGTGCCAGCAGCTTAGAAGGGGGCGGGAACGAGCAGTACTTC
d_call: -; j_call: TRBJ2-7; v_call: TRBV7-8; clone_size: -; cdr3_aa: CASSLGRHSYEQYF; cdr3_nt: TGTGCCAGCAGCTTGGGACGGCACTCCTACGAGCAGTACTTC
d_call: -; j_call: TRBJ1-3; v_call: TRBV29-1; clone_size: -; cdr3_aa: CSVEGFTGNTIYF; cdr3_nt: TGCAGCGTTGAAGGGTTCACTGGAAACACCATATATTTT
d_call: -; j_call: TRBJ2-1; v_call: TRBV19; clone_size: few; cdr3_aa: CASSIDAGGSSYNEQFF; cdr3_nt: TGTGCCAGTAGTATAGACGCAGGGGGGAGCTCCTACAATGAGCAGTTCTTC
d_call: TRBD2; j_call: TRBJ2-1; v_call: TRBV9; clone_size: few; cdr3_aa: CASNSGKNDNEQFF; cdr3_nt: TGTGCCAGCAACAGCGGGAAGAATGACAATGAGCAGTTCTTC
d_call: -; j_call: TRBJ2-2; v_call: TRBV7-3; clone_size: -; cdr3_aa: CASSASGGTGELFF; cdr3_nt: TGTGCCAGCAGCGCATCAGGGGGGACCGGGGAGCTGTTTTTT
d_call: -; j_call: TRBJ2-5; v_call: TRBV27; clone_size: few; cdr3_aa: CASSSKGQGAQYF; cdr3_nt: TGTGCCAGCAGTTCTAAGGGCCAAGGGGCCCAGTACTTC
d_call: -; j_call: TRBJ2-3; v_call: TRBV10-3; clone_size: many; cdr3_aa: CAISESASRTYTQYF; cdr3_nt: TGTGCCATCAGTGAGTCGGCTAGCCGGACATATACGCAGTATTTT
d_call: -; j_call: TRBJ2-3; v_call: TRBV12-3/TRBV12-4; clone_size: -; cdr3_aa: CASSFEFTQYF; cdr3_nt: TGTGCCAGCAGTTTCGAGTTTACGCAGTATTTT
d_call: -; j_call: TRBJ2-1; v_call: TRBV21-1; clone_size: -; cdr3_aa: CASSNYNSRDSQNNEQFF; cdr3_nt: TGTGCCAGCAGCAATTATAATTCGAGGGACTCCCAAAACAATGAGCAGTTCTTC
d_call: TRBD2; j_call: TRBJ2-7; v_call: TRBV4-2; clone_size: few; cdr3_aa: CASSPHRITSGSYEQYF; cdr3_nt: TGTGCCAGCAGCCCGCACCGGATCACTAGCGGCTCCTACGAGCAGTACTTC
d_call: TRBD1; j_call: TRBJ2-5; v_call: TRBV5-1; clone_size: few; cdr3_aa: CASHPEGTGLETQYF; cdr3_nt: TGCGCCAGCCACCCTGAGGGGACAGGGCTAGAGACCCAGTACTTC
d_call: TRBD2; j_call: TRBJ2-1; v_call: TRBV20-1; clone_size: few; cdr3_aa: CSARSLNARLAGGSDEQFF; cdr3_nt: TGCAGTGCTAGGAGCCTTAATGCCAGACTAGCGGGAGGTTCGGATGAGCAGTTCTTC
d_call: TRBD2; j_call: TRBJ2-1; v_call: TRBV12-3/TRBV12-4; clone_size: few; cdr3_aa: CASSSHGLAGSEQFF; cdr3_nt: TGTGCCAGCAGTTCCCATGGACTAGCGGGCAGCGAGCAGTTCTTC
d_call: -; j_call: TRBJ2-6; v_call: TRBV18; clone_size: -; cdr3_aa: CASSPPLVQSSGANVLTF; cdr3_nt: TGTGCCAGCTCACCACCCCTCGTACAGAGCTCTGGGGCCAACGTCCTGACTTTC
d_call: -; j_call: TRBJ1-5; v_call: TRBV9; clone_size: -; cdr3_aa: CASNFPRRAANQPQHF; cdr3_nt: TGTGCCAGCAACTTCCCCCGAAGGGCAGCCAATCAGCCCCAGCATTTT
d_call: -; j_call: TRBJ2-3; v_call: TRBV19; clone_size: -; cdr3_aa: CASTQTFEDTQYF; cdr3_nt: TGTGCCAGTACCCAAACCTTTGAGGATACGCAGTATTTT
d_call: TRBD1; j_call: TRBJ2-2; v_call: TRBV5-1; clone_size: -; cdr3_aa: CASSPRQGYDTGELFF; cdr3_nt: TGCGCCAGCAGCCCTAGACAGGGCTACGACACCGGGGAGCTGTTTTTT
d_call: TRBD2; j_call: TRBJ2-3; v_call: TRBV3-1; clone_size: many; cdr3_aa: CASSPRTSGGTDTQYF; cdr3_nt: TGTGCCAGCAGCCCCCGGACTAGCGGGGGCACAGATACGCAGTATTTT
d_call: TRBD2; j_call: TRBJ2-1; v_call: TRBV5-1; clone_size: few; cdr3_aa: CASSNPGVAGVIEQFF; cdr3_nt: TGCGCCAGCAGCAACCCCGGGGTAGCGGGAGTTATTGAGCAGTTCTTC
d_call: TRBD2; j_call: TRBJ2-4; v_call: TRBV7-8; clone_size: few; cdr3_aa: CASSYNPGTRGENIQYF; cdr3_nt: TGTGCCAGCAGCTACAACCCCGGGACTAGGGGGGAAAACATTCAGTACTTC
d_call: -; j_call: TRBJ1-5; v_call: TRBV20-1; clone_size: -; cdr3_aa: CSASDTSSNQPQHF; cdr3_nt: TGCAGTGCTTCCGACACCTCTAGCAATCAGCCCCAGCATTTT
d_call: -; j_call: TRBJ1-2; v_call: TRBV11-2; clone_size: -; cdr3_aa: CASSLSPDSNYGYTF; cdr3_nt: TGTGCCAGCAGCTTATCACCGGACAGTAACTATGGCTACACCTTC
d_call: TRBD2; j_call: TRBJ2-5; v_call: TRBV29-1; clone_size: few; cdr3_aa: CSVAPLMSGAVSGETQYF; cdr3_nt: TGCAGCGTTGCCCCCTTGATGAGCGGGGCAGTATCGGGAGAGACCCAGTACTTC
d_call: -; j_call: TRBJ2-1; v_call: TRBV3-1; clone_size: -; cdr3_aa: CASNPTGLGEQFF; cdr3_nt: TGTGCCAGCAACCCTACAGGGTTGGGTGAGCAGTTCTTC
d_call: -; j_call: TRBJ2-4; v_call: TRBV27; clone_size: -; cdr3_aa: CASSPLWRGTKNIQYF; cdr3_nt: TGTGCCAGCAGTCCACTGTGGAGGGGCACCAAAAACATTCAGTACTTC
d_call: -; j_call: TRBJ2-1; v_call: TRBV2; clone_size: few; cdr3_aa: CASSELQGLGNEQFF; cdr3_nt: TGTGCCAGCAGTGAACTCCAGGGTTTAGGCAATGAGCAGTTCTTC
d_call: TRBD1; j_call: TRBJ2-7; v_call: TRBV6-2/TRBV6-3; clone_size: -; cdr3_aa: CASSLRQGAKGEQYF; cdr3_nt: TGTGCCAGCAGTTTGAGACAGGGGGCGAAGGGCGAGCAGTACTTC
d_call: TRBD2; j_call: TRBJ2-1; v_call: TRBV5-5; clone_size: -; cdr3_aa: CASVNGRTYNEQFF; cdr3_nt: TGTGCCAGCGTCAACGGGAGGACTTACAATGAGCAGTTCTTC
d_call: -; j_call: TRBJ2-3; v_call: TRBV29-1; clone_size: -; cdr3_aa: CSVSGLDSGLGDTQYF; cdr3_nt: TGCAGCGTTTCGGGCCTGGACAGTGGCCTGGGAGATACGCAGTATTTT
d_call: TRBD2; j_call: TRBJ2-5; v_call: TRBV20-1; clone_size: -; cdr3_aa: CSARVSGRGVETQYF; cdr3_nt: TGCAGTGCGAGAGTCAGCGGGAGGGGAGTGGAGACCCAGTACTTC
d_call: -; j_call: TRBJ2-5; v_call: TRBV5-1; clone_size: -; cdr3_aa: CASSPGQSAETQYF; cdr3_nt: TGCGCCAGCAGCCCAGGACAGAGCGCGGAGACCCAGTACTTC
d_call: -; j_call: TRBJ2-3; v_call: TRBV12-3/TRBV12-4; clone_size: many; cdr3_aa: CASSLVGFTDTQYF; cdr3_nt: TGTGCCAGCAGTTTAGTGGGCTTCACAGATACGCAGTATTTT
d_call: -; j_call: TRBJ2-7; v_call: TRBV10-3; clone_size: -; cdr3_aa: CAISERTALYEHQYF; cdr3_nt: TGTGCCATCAGTGAGCGGACAGCACTCTACGAGCATCAGTACTTC
d_call: TRBD2; j_call: TRBJ2-5; v_call: TRBV5-1; clone_size: -; cdr3_aa: CASSLELAGVGETQYF; cdr3_nt: TGCGCCAGCAGCTTGGAGCTTGCGGGAGTTGGAGAGACCCAGTACTTC